This TCR beta chain came from a study of CD8 T cells in Susac syndrome. With random hexamers, roughly 0.45 to 1 ug RNA was reverse transcribed. TCRdb redid the calling of the immunoSEQ multiplex PCR reads with MiXCR, one entry per CDR3 protein. Of roughly 250,000 distinct CDR3 sequences in the sample, around 96% are singletons; the top ten hold about 0.1%. CDR1 is SGHTA, CDR2 FQGNSA, per germline. Trimming pared 4 bases from V and 4 bases from J, leaving 11 bases between. This CDR3 contains 15 residues. The rearrangement links TRBV7-2 to TRBJ2-6; D call uncertain. The source material was CD4+ T cells from PBMCs. The clonotype comes from a human donor with Susac syndrome. In DNA form, the CDR3 reads TGTGCCAGCAGCTCCGCTTGGCCGGGGGCCAACGTCCTGACTTTC. Its protein product is CASSSAWPGANVLTF.